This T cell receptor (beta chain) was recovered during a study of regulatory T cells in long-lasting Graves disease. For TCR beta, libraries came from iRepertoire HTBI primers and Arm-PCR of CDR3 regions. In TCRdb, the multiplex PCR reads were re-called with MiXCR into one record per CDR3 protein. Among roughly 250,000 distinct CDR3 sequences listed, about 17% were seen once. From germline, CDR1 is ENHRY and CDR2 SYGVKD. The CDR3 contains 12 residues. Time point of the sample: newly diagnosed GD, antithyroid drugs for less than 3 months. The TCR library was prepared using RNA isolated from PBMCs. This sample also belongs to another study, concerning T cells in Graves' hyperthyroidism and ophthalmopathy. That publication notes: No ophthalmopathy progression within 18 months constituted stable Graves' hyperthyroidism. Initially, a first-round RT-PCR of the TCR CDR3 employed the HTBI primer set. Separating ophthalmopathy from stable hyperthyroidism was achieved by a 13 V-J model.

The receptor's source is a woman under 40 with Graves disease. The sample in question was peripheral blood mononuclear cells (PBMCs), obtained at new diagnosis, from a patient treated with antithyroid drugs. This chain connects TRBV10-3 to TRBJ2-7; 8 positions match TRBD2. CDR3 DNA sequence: TGTGCATGCTCGGGAGGGGCCCACGAGCAGTACTTC. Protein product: CACSGGAHEQYF.